Below, 5 T cell receptor beta chains from the same sample are listed, as sequenced in a study of OX40 agonist ivuxolimab in advanced cancers. Using immunoSEQ multiplex PCR, the repertoire was profiled, and TCRdb retains in-frame clones only, with some absent. The data show around 65,000 clones, about three quarters seen once. The input for sequencing was CD4+ or CD8+ T cells sorted from blood, taken in a trial of the OX40 agonist ivuxolimab. These receptors were taken from an adult with an advanced solid tumor such as melanoma, head and neck, liver or kidney cancer.

The chain is built from TRBV6-1 and TRBJ2-7, with a tentative D call TRBD1 (5 bases). V dropped 5 bases and J dropped 0 bases, with 11 bases sitting between them. Per germline, CDR1 MNHNS and CDR2 SASEGT. The CDR3 is made up of 14 amino acids. The DNA of the CDR3 is TGTGCCAGCAGTCGACAGCGATTCTCCTACGAGCAGTACTTC. Translation: CASSRQRFSYEQYF.

The gene calls are TRBV28 and TRBJ2-2, with 7 bases that match TRBD2. The germline CDR1 and CDR2 sequences are MDHEN and SYDVKM. Trimming at V came to 4 bases and at J to 4 bases, leaving 3 bases not matched to a gene. There are 14 residues in the CDR3. The CDR3 DNA reads TGTGCCAGCAGTTCCCCGGGAGGCACCGGGGAGCTGTTTTTT. It translates to CASSSPGGTGELFF.

V is TRBV5-1 and J is TRBJ2-1; the D gene is possibly TRBD1 (6 bases). Trimming removed 2 bases at V and 10 bases at J, with 16 bases between. Germline V gene sequence: CDR1 SGHRS, CDR2 YFSETQ. This CDR3 contains 14 residues. CDR3 residues: CASSLQTGSLEQFF. The CDR3 DNA reads as TGCGCCAGCAGCTTACAAACAGGGTCTCTCGAGCAGTTCTTC.

This clone was recorded only once. Other DNA sequences in this specimen translate into the identical CDR3. CDR3 protein: CASILGMREGKLFF. Written as DNA, the CDR3 is TGTGCCAGCATCCTAGGGATGCGGGAGGGAAAACTGTTTTTT. The chain uses TRBV6-6 and TRBJ1-4; D remains ambiguous. The V end was cut by 7 bases, the J end by 10 bases, with 19 bases between. Per germline, CDR1 MNHNY and CDR2 SVGAGI (reference sequence). The CDR3 is 14 residues long.

This clone occurred a few times. CDR3 sequence: CASSHYRVCTYEQYF. DNA for the CDR3: TGCGCCAGCAGTCATTACAGGGTCTGCACCTACGAGCAGTACTTC. The J gene is TRBJ2-7, the V gene TRBV23-1; possibly TRBD1 for D (6 bases). TRBV23-1 is flagged as an ORF with uncertain function. The CDR3 consists of 15 residues. The V end lost 3 bases, the J end lost 2 bases, and 14 bases lay between the germline ends.